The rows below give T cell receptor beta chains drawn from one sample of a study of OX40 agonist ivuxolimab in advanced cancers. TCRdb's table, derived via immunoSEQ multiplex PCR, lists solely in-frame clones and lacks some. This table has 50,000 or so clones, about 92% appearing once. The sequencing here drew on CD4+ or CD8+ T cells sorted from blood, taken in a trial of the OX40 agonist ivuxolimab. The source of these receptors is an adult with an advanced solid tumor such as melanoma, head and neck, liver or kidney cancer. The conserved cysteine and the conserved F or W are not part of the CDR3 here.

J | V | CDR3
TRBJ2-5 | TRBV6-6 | ASSYWSSSETQY
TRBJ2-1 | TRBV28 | ASSPPLRRALTNEQF
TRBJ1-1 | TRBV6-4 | ASRPTGGGTEAF
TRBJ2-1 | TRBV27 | ASSLYNEQF
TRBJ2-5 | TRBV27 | ASRRGVGQETQY
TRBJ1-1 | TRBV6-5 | ASSYADGSVEAF
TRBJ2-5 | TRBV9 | ASSTGEDQETQY
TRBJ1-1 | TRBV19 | ASRRTTEAF
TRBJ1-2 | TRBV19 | ASSINFYGYT
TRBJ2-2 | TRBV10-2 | ASTLVSNTGELF
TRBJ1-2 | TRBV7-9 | ASSLETGNSDYGYT
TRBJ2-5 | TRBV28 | ASSTGTGVEETQY
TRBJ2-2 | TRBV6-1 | ASSDFVEYQGELF
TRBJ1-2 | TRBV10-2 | ASSEWGGDGYT
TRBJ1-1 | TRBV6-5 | ASSSVAEAF
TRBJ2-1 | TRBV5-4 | ASTGAGEVGEQF
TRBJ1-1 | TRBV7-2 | ASSLPDNPTEAF
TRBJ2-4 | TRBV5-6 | ASSQGDENIQY
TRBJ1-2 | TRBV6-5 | ASSYEPSSTYGYT
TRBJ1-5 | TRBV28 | ASSYLGRYSNQPQH
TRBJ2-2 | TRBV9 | ASSVRTGRGELF
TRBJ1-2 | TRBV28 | ASSSATYIYGYT
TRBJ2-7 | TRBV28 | ASSLWGGTDYEQY
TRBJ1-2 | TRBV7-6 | ASSPTGGKNYGYT
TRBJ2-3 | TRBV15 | ATSRHEGTASTDTQY
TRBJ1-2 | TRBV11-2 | ASSPHPETGITGYT
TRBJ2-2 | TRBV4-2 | ASSQVHGGREDTGELF
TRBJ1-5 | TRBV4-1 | ASSPGTGGVNQPQH
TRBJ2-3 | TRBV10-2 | ASSGIAEESTDTQY
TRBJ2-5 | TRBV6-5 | ASSYLAWETQY
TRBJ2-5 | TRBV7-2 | ASSLLVGGLTETQY
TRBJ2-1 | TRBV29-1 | SVSFPGRDEQF
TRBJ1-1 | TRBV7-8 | ASSHLTGENTEAF
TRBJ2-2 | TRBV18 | ASSPGQGFTGELF
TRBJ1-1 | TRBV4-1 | ASSQDGDRRTLNTEAF